This TCR beta chain was captured by sequencing in a study of cytomegalovirus exposure and HLA in healthy donors. Findings and caveats of the study: From TCR beta sequences, most subjects' HLA-A and HLA-B alleles were reportedly predicted accurately. Earlier analysis looked at TCR beta V segments, and most were productive about 87% or about 30% of the time. Most TCR sequences showed up rarely, but some public TCRs showed up in many donors.

Germline lookup yields CDR1 MGHRA and CDR2 YSYEKL. The junction had 12 bases not matched to a gene; V was cut back by 2 bases and J by 8 bases. CDR3 size: 17 residues. Researchers ran the PCR with 60 Vbeta and 13 Jbeta primers. The assay was immunoSEQ multiplex PCR, and TCRdb's table has in-frame clones only and misses some. The table includes 150,000 to 200,000 clones, more than 60% detected once. A word on this clone: What it binds is unknown.

This receptor was obtained from a woman in her thirties in good health and CMV-seropositive. Sequencing was carried out using PBMCs. The rearrangement links TRBV4-1 to TRBJ1-1, with 12 bases identical to TRBD1. CDR3 protein: CASSQPKGGTGGREAFF. Written as DNA, the CDR3 is TGCGCCAGCAGCCAACCGAAGGGGGGGACAGGGGGCAGAGAAGCTTTCTTT.